These T cell receptor beta chains were read from a single sample in a study of blood T cell repertoires in COVID-19. The method was immunoSEQ multiplex PCR; TCRdb's version includes in-frame clones alone and lacks a portion of them. This table has 140,000 to 150,000 clones, 60% to 85% appearing once. The sample taken for sequencing was peripheral blood. The receptors come from a man aged 50 or older with acute or convalescent COVID-19. Both conserved end residues are part of each CDR3. Fields, in order: V gene, CDR3 protein.

>TRBV6-5
CASSYSVGSYEQYF
>TRBV6-5
CASSRRAGTEAFF
>TRBV19
CASSIGAGGTDTQYF
>TRBV30
CATWTGTGNTIYF
>TRBV5-1
CASSLDGQMGETQYF
>TRBV11-2
CASSSHTGGYGYTF
>TRBV25-1
CASSESVSQGAFF
>TRBV6-5
CASRQLAGGPRTQYF
>TRBV5-1
CASSQGAQETQYF
>TRBV5-8
CASSPGQSNQPQHF
>TRBV6-5
CASSWDTSNSPLHF
>TRBV7-2
CASSGGGRGYEQYF
>TRBV10-3
CAISSTGSGNTIYF
>TRBV27
CASSFLTSGAQQFF
>TRBV9
CASSVRDLKRYEQYF
>TRBV12-3/TRBV12-4
CASSQGYGYTF
>TRBV5-4
CASSLEGGYNSPLHF
>TRBV15
CATSRVPVYNEQFF
>TRBV29-1
CSGGAGTTDTQYF
>TRBV27
CASSFKPPDRTRETQYF
>TRBV4-1
CASSQDSPNTEAFF
>TRBV6-2/TRBV6-3
CASSSQGGADTQYF
>TRBV5-4
CASSLGRGFSYEQYF
>TRBV5-1
CASSFRAFNTEAFF
>TRBV9
CASSVGSSGLVNEQFF
>TRBV6-6
CASSPGQLSLTDTQYF
>TRBV18
CASSPGTNYGYTF
>TRBV29-1
CSVDGVRTEAFF
>TRBV19
CASSNSGGAVGELFF
>TRBV6-5
CASSYWAGGQETQYF
>TRBV11-2
CASSRGYQETQYF
>TRBV20-1
CSASGTDTQYF
>TRBV28
CASSPGGGGNTEAFF
>TRBV24-1
CATGTGFSNQPQHF
>TRBV18
CASSPRLATTDTQYF
>TRBV13
CASSRPGVMENTEAFF
>TRBV27
CASSSFLDRGGYNEQFF
>TRBV6-4
CASSPTLGQDTDTQYF
>TRBV5-1
CASSLAMAANTEAFF